A selection of T cell receptor beta chains follows, all from one sample in a study of T cells in tuberculosis. Measured with immunoSEQ multiplex PCR; TCRdb has only the in-frame clones, and not every one. The table lists roughly 32,000 clones, roughly 93% of them singletons. The sample was PBMCs, taken at tuberculosis diagnosis. The receptors stem from an adult with tuberculosis. Each CDR3 is given with its conserved first and last residue. A D gene is named only where the DNA matches it firmly. Not every row has a clone size; where given, it reads once, few, many or a size class.

j_gene	d_gene	len	abundance	v_gene	CDR3nt	CDR3aa
TRBJ2-7	.	15	medium-sized	TRBV28	TGTGCCAGCACCTCCGCCAAGGGAGGTTTCTACGAGCAGTACTTC	CASTSAKGGFYEQYF
TRBJ2-1	TRBD2	14	.	TRBV9	TGTGCCAGCAGCGTAGAGACTAGCGGGAGCGAGCAGTTCTTC	CASSVETSGSEQFF
TRBJ1-2	.	15	once	TRBV19	TGTGCCAGTACCTATGGGGGGACGTTTAACTATGGCTACACCTTC	CASTYGGTFNYGYTF
TRBJ2-1	TRBD1	19	.	TRBV7-8	TGTGCCAGCAGCTTAAATCGTCCGGGACAGGGAAAGGGAGTGCATGAGCAGTTCTTC	CASSLNRPGQGKGVHEQFF
TRBJ2-5	.	13	.	TRBV6-5	TGTGCCAGCAGTCGAGAGTACCAAGAGACCCAGTACTTC	CASSREYQETQYF
TRBJ1-2	.	13	.	TRBV5-4	TGTGCCAGCAGCCCCGGAGGGAACTATGGCTACACCTTC	CASSPGGNYGYTF
TRBJ2-7	.	15	once	TRBV2	TGTGCCAGCAGTGAGCAGGTTCTCATAAACTACGAGCAGTACTTC	CASSEQVLINYEQYF
TRBJ2-7	.	14	.	TRBV19	TGTGCCAGTAGTACCTCAGGCGCCTCCTACGAGCAGTACTTC	CASSTSGASYEQYF
TRBJ1-5	TRBD1	16	once	TRBV5-6	TGTGCCAGCAGCTTGAAGGGGGCCGAAAGCAATCAGCCCCAGCATTTT	CASSLKGAESNQPQHF
TRBJ2-7	TRBD2	15	.	TRBV4-1	TGCGCCAGCAGCCAGGGGACTAGCGGCCTGGACGAGCAGTACTTC	CASSQGTSGLDEQYF
TRBJ2-1	.	15	.	TRBV5-1	TGCGCCAGCAGTAATCAAAGGGGCTCCTACAATGAGCAGTTCTTC	CASSNQRGSYNEQFF
TRBJ2-2	.	14	few	TRBV30	TGTGCCTGGATTCGGGGGAGTGGTCCCGGGGAGCTGTTTTTT	CAWIRGSGPGELFF
TRBJ2-5	.	14	.	TRBV5-1	TGCGCCAGCAGCTTGGAACAGGGACAAAAGACCCAGTACTTC	CASSLEQGQKTQYF
TRBJ2-3	TRBD1	15	.	TRBV11-2	TGTGCCAGCAGGGACGGGACAGTCGGTTGGGATACGCAGTATTTT	CASRDGTVGWDTQYF
TRBJ2-1	TRBD2	16	.	TRBV5-1	TGCGCCAGCAGCCCCCTCGGGGGGGGGACCTACAATGAGCAGTTCTTC	CASSPLGGGTYNEQFF
TRBJ1-1	.	13	.	TRBV6-5	TGTGCCAGCAAGGTCAGGATGAACACTGAAGCTTTCTTT	CASKVRMNTEAFF
TRBJ2-7	.	15	.	TRBV4-1	TGCGCCAGCAGCCAAGTGCACTTTGAGGCCTACGAGCAGTACTTC	CASSQVHFEAYEQYF
TRBJ1-3	.	19	.	TRBV4-1	TGCGCCAGCAGCCACGAGATACTTAGACAGGCCAACTCTGGAAACACCATATATTTT	CASSHEILRQANSGNTIYF
TRBJ2-2	.	12	.	TRBV6-5	TGTGCCAGCACTAGGGGAACCGGGGAGCTGTTTTTT	CASTRGTGELFF
TRBJ2-5	TRBD2	15	.	TRBV6-5	TGTGCCAGCAGTTACTCGTCGGCGGGAGCAGAGACCCAGTACTTC	CASSYSSAGAETQYF
TRBJ2-3	TRBD1	15	.	TRBV12-5	TGTGCTAGTGGTTTGGTAACAGGGGGCACAGATACGCAGTATTTT	CASGLVTGGTDTQYF
TRBJ1-4	.	15	.	TRBV4-1	TGCGCCAGCAGCCGAAGACCCTTACAGAATGAAAAACTGTTTTTT	CASSRRPLQNEKLFF
TRBJ2-1	.	11	.	TRBV29-1	TGCAGCGGAAGGGACACCGGCGAGCAGTTCTTC	CSGRDTGEQFF
TRBJ1-4	.	15	.	TRBV7-2	TGTGCCAGCAGCTTAGCCGCGCGGGCAGCCGAAAAACTGTTTTTT	CASSLAARAAEKLFF
TRBJ1-2	.	13	.	TRBV19	TGTGCCAGTAGTGGCAGGGGACCCTATGGCTACACCTTC	CASSGRGPYGYTF
TRBJ1-5	TRBD1	15	.	TRBV6-5	TGTGCCAGCAGTTACGGGACAGCGGAAAATCAGCCCCAGCATTTT	CASSYGTAENQPQHF
TRBJ2-4	TRBD1	14	.	TRBV30	TGTGCCTGGCAAGGAGGGACAGGGGAAAACATTCAGTACTTC	CAWQGGTGENIQYF
TRBJ2-7	TRBD2	15	.	TRBV5-4	TGTGCCAGCAGCCCCGGGACTAGCGAGGTAAACGAGCAGTACTTC	CASSPGTSEVNEQYF
TRBJ1-1	.	13	.	TRBV6-5	TGTGCCAGCAGTTACGGAACAGCCGTTGAAGCTTTCTTT	CASSYGTAVEAFF
TRBJ2-1	TRBD2	18	.	TRBV27	TGTGCCAGCAGTTTAGTACTAGCGGGAGGGCGACTTTACAATGAGCAGTTCTTC	CASSLVLAGGRLYNEQFF
TRBJ2-7	TRBD1	15	.	TRBV4-1	TGCGCCAGCAGCCAAGTTGACAGGGGGCCCTACGAGCAGTACTTC	CASSQVDRGPYEQYF
TRBJ2-3	TRBD2	14	.	TRBV30	TGTGCCTGGAGTTACGCGGGGGTCACAGATACGCAGTATTTT	CAWSYAGVTDTQYF